These 7 T cell receptor beta chains came from one sample sequenced in a study of neurological immune-mediated disorders. MiXCR, applied by TCRdb to the 5' RACE reads, yields one record per CDR3 protein. The repertoire holds 71,000 or so distinct CDR3 sequences, with approximately 5% as singletons. Specimen: PBMCs. The source is a woman aged 25 to 39 with multiple sclerosis.

This clonotype has only a few counts. This chain links TRBV3-1 with TRBJ1-3; D uncertain. Germline V CDR1 and CDR2: LGHDT, YNNKEL (reference sequence). V was pared by 1 base and J by 4 bases, with 5 bases between. This CDR3 is built from 13 residues. The CDR3 protein is CASSQGLGNTIYF. DNA of the CDR3: TGTGCCAGCAGCCAAGGCCTGGGAAACACCATATATTTT. Full variable domain (outside the CDR3, taken from reference TRBV3-1 and TRBJ1-3): DTAVSQTPKYLVTQMGNDKSIKCEQNLGHDTMYWYKQDSKKFLKIMFSYNNKELIINETVPNRFSPKSPDKAHLNLHINSLELGDSAVYFCASSQGLGNTIYFGEGSWLTVV.

This clonotype was found many times. The V call is TRBV20-1, the J call TRBJ1-1, with D uncertain. Germline CDR1 DFQATT, CDR2 SNEGSKA (reference sequence). The CDR3 has 13 amino acids. Trimming removed 6 bases from V and 2 bases from J, with 13 bases in between. CDR3 nucleotide sequence: TGCAGTGCCCCCTCTGGGCTAAACACTGAAGCTTTCTTT. Translation gives CSAPSGLNTEAFF.

This clonotype was picked up many times. The gene calls are TRBV20-1 and TRBJ2-7; D perhaps matches TRBD1 (6 bases). There are 14 residues in the CDR3. Germline V gene data show CDR1 as DFQATT and CDR2 as SNEGSKA (reference sequence). The V gene lost 5 bases and the J gene lost 7 bases, with 21 bases spanning the gap. The CDR3: CSAGGPLLGWEQYF. The CDR3 DNA reads as TGCAGTGCTGGGGGCCCTCTGCTTGGGTGGGAGCAGTACTTC.

This clonotype was seen many times. The J gene is TRBJ1-6, the V gene TRBV20-1; 7 positions agree with TRBD1. This CDR3 contains 18 residues. The trim removed 1 base at V and 6 bases at J, leaving 15 bases unmatched. Germline CDR1 reads DFQATT; CDR2 reads SNEGSKA (reference sequence). CDR3 amino acids: CSARATHRDRSPNSPLHF. The CDR3 DNA follows: TGCAGTGCTAGAGCCACCCACCGGGACAGATCGCCTAATTCACCCCTCCACTTT.

This clonotype has a count of ten or more. This chain connects TRBV7-2 to TRBJ2-1; the match to TRBD2 covers 13 bases. With 5 bases clipped from V and 12 bases from J, the junction kept 13 bases outside the gene matches. The germline V gene has CDR1 SGHTA and CDR2 FQGNSA. This CDR3 spans 16 amino acids. The CDR3, as DNA: TGTGCCAGCAGCACCCCGGGACTAGCGGGGAATATTGGGCAGTTCTTC. The encoded protein is CASSTPGLAGNIGQFF. Full variable domain (remainder filled in from reference TRBV7-2 and TRBJ2-1): GAGVSQSPSNKVTEKGKDVELRCDPISGHTALYWYRQSLGQGLEFLIYFQGNSAPDKSGLPSDRFSAERTGGSVSTLTIQRTQQEDSAVYLCASSTPGLAGNIGQFFGPGTRLTVL.

This clonotype came up many times. This chain uses TRBV6-6 with TRBJ1-1; D remains unclear. Germline V gene lookup returns CDR1 MNHNY and CDR2 SVGAGI (reference sequence). Trimming stripped 0 bases from V and 3 bases from J, with 5 bases between. The CDR3 runs to 13 residues. Written as DNA, the CDR3 is TGTGCCAGCAGTTACTCGCGGGACACTGAAGCTTTCTTT. Translating gives CASSYSRDTEAFF.

This rearrangement joins TRBV5-1 to TRBJ2-2, with D tentatively TRBD1 or TRBD2 (6 bases each). CDR3 length equals 16 residues. From germline, CDR1 is SGHRS and CDR2 YFSETQ. V gave up 0 bases and J gave up 1 base, with 10 bases separating them. CDR3: CASSLAGGGNTGELFF. CDR3 sequence (DNA): TGCGCCAGCAGCTTGGCCGGAGGGGGGAACACCGGGGAGCTGTTTTTT. Using reference TRBV5-1 and TRBJ2-2 for the parts outside the CDR3, the full variable domain is KAGVTQTPRYLIKTRGQQVTLSCSPISGHRSVSWYQQTPGQGLQFLFEYFSETQRNKGNFPGRFSGRQFSNSRSEMNVSTLELGDSALYLCASSLAGGGNTGELFFGEGSRLTVL.